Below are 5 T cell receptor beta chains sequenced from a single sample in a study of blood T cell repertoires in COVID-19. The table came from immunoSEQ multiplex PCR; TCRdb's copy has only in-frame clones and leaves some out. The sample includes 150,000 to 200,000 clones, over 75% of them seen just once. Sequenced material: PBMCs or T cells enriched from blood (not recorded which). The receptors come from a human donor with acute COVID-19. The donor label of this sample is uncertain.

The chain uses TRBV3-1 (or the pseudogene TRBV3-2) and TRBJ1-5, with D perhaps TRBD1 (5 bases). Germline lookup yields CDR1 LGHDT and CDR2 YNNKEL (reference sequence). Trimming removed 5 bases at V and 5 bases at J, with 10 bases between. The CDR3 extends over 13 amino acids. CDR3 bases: TGTGCCAGCAGCGAAACGGGGGATCAGCCCCAGCATTTT. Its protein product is CASSETGDQPQHF.

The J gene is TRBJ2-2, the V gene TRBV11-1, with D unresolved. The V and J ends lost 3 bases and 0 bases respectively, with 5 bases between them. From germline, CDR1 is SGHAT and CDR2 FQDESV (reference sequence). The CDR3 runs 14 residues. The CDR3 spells CASSFLANTGELFF. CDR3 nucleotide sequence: TGTGCCAGCAGCTTCCTTGCGAACACCGGGGAGCTGTTTTTT.

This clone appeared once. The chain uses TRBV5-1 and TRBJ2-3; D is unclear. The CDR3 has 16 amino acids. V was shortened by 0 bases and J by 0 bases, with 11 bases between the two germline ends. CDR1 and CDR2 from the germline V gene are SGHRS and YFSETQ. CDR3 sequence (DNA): TGCGCCAGCAGCTTGGCCGGCGGCAGTAGCACAGATACGCAGTATTTT. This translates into CASSLAGGSSTDTQYF. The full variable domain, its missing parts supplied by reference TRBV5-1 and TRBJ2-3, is KAGVTQTPRYLIKTRGQQVTLSCSPISGHRSVSWYQQTPGQGLQFLFEYFSETQRNKGNFPGRFSGRQFSNSRSEMNVSTLELGDSALYLCASSLAGGSSTDTQYFGPGTRLTVL.

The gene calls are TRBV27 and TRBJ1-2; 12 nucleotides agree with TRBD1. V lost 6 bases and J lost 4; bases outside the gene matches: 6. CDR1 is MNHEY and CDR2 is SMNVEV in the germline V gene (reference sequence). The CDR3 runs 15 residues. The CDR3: CASSLGTGGSYGYTF. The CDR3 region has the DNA TGTGCCAGCAGCTTGGGGACAGGGGGCTCCTATGGCTACACCTTC.

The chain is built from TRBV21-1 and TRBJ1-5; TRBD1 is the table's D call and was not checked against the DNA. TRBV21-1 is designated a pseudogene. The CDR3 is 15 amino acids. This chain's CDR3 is CASSPLAKSNQPQHF. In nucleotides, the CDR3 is TGTGCCAGCAGCCCCCTGGCCAAAAGCAATCAGCCCCAGCATTTT.